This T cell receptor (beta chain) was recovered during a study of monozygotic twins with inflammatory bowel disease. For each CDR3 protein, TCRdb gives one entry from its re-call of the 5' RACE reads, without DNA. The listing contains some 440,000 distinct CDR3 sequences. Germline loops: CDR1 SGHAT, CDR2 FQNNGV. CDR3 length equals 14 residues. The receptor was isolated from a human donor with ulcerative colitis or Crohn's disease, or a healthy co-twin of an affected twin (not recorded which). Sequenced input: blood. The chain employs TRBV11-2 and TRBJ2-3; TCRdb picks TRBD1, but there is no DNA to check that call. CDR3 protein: CASSQQGAPDTQYF. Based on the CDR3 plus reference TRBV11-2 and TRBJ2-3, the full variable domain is EAGVAQSPRYKIIEKRQSVAFWCNPISGHATLYWYQQILGQGPKLLIQFQNNGVVDDSQLPKDRFSAERLKGVDSTLKIQPAKLEDSAVYLCASSQQGAPDTQYFGPGTRLTVL.